This paragraph reports one T cell receptor (beta chain). The antigen remains undetermined. Germline V lookup: CDR1 LGHNA, CDR2 YNFKEQ. The CDR3 length is 15 residues. V lost 4 bases, J lost 0 bases, and 12 bases lay in between. These data are taken from a study of cytomegalovirus exposure and HLA in healthy donors. Study-level points and caveats: Rarity marked most TCR sequences, yet some public TCRs occurred in many donors. The study recorded around 160 TCR beta chains that were cytomegalovirus-associated.

Primers for the PCR totalled 60 Vbeta and 13 Jbeta. Sequencing was performed with immunoSEQ multiplex PCR; in TCRdb, only in-frame clones are kept and a portion is missing. The sample comprises tens of thousands of clones, 80% to 90% of which are singletons, and around an eighth rests with the top ten. The sequencing input was PBMCs. The TCR originated in a woman aged 25 to 45 in good health and CMV-seropositive. The rearrangement links TRBV4-2 to TRBJ1-1; D is uncertain. CDR3 protein: CASSPLEAVNTEAFF. The DNA for the CDR3 is TGTGCCAGCAGCCCTCTGGAGGCTGTGAACACTGAAGCTTTCTTT.